This passage covers 25 T cell receptor beta chains from one sample sequenced in a study of shared clonotypes between healthy human individuals. Produced via immunoSEQ multiplex PCR; TCRdb's table is partial and in-frame only. The sample lists approximately 1,000,000 clones; approximately 80% were seen once. The sequenced sample was memory CD4+ T cells from PBMCs. Indicated subset: CD45RA-negative fraction. These receptors all come from a man aged 18 to 35 in good health. Some clones in this sample may be carry-over from other donors' samples.

This clone was seen once. The chain links TRBV4-2 to TRBJ2-6, with 10 bases fitting TRBD2. Germline CDR1 reads LGHNA; CDR2 reads YNFKEQ. With V trimmed by 0 bases and J by 2 bases, 13 bases remained unmatched. The CDR3 extends over 21 amino acids. Here the CDR3 reads CASSQERGGGLASAGANVLTF. For the CDR3, the DNA is TGTGCCAGCAGCCAAGAGAGAGGGGGGGGACTAGCGTCCGCTGGGGCCAACGTCCTGACTTTC.

This sequence joins TRBV28 and TRBJ2-1; 7 bases map to TRBD2. The CDR3 consists of 15 residues. The germline V gene encodes CDR1 MDHEN and CDR2 SYDVKM. Germline trimming cut 6 bases from V and 6 bases from J; bases unmatched to any gene: 11. CDR3 DNA: TGTGCCAGCAGCCGGGGGGATGTGAAGATCAATGAGCAGTTCTTC. It is translated as CASSRGDVKINEQFF.

This chain connects TRBV6-5 to TRBJ1-5; 11 nucleotides agree with TRBD1. In germline, CDR1 is MNHEY, CDR2 SVGAGI. The CDR3 length is 15 residues. The trim removed 4 bases at V and 3 bases at J, leaving 2 bases unmatched. The CDR3 loop is CASSWTGGNNQPQHF. CDR3 nucleotides: TGTGCCAGCAGTTGGACAGGGGGCAACAATCAGCCCCAGCATTTT.

This chain uses TRBV2 with TRBJ1-3; D might be TRBD1 (5 bases). Germline V gene data show CDR1 as SNHLY and CDR2 as FYNNEI. The CDR3 is made up of 15 amino acids. V shed 6 bases and J shed 0 bases, with 12 bases lying between them. Here the CDR3 reads CASSETGFSGNTIYF. In DNA form, the CDR3 reads TGTGCCAGCAGCGAAACAGGTTTCTCTGGAAACACCATATATTTT. Based on the CDR3 plus reference TRBV2 and TRBJ1-3, the full variable domain is EPEVTQTPSHQVTQMGQEVILRCVPISNHLYFYWYRQILGQKVEFLVSFYNNEISEKSEIFDDQFSVERPDGSNFTLKIRSTKLEDSAMYFCASSETGFSGNTIYFGEGSWLTVV.

This chain links TRBV18 with TRBJ2-5, with 7 bases lining up with TRBD2. The J segment lost 5 bases and the V segment lost 5 bases, leaving 5 bases of the junction unmatched. CDR1 is KGHSH and CDR2 is LQKENI in the germline V gene. The CDR3 is made up of 13 amino acids. This CDR3 reads CASSTIAGETQYF. The CDR3 region has the DNA TGTGCCAGCTCAACTATAGCGGGCGAGACCCAGTACTTC.

The chain combines TRBV7-8 with TRBJ1-1; 12 positions match TRBD1. The CDR3 has 20 amino acids. V shed 2 bases and J 0 bases; nucleotides not matched to a gene: 13. From germline, CDR1 is SGHVS and CDR2 FQNEAQ. The CDR3: CASSLKLKGTGGGMNTEAFF. CDR3 bases: TGTGCCAGCAGCTTAAAGTTAAAGGGGACAGGGGGCGGCATGAACACTGAAGCTTTCTTT.

With respect to this clone: Additional DNA sequences in this sample encode the identical CDR3. The CDR3 loop is CASSLGQGKTQYF. CDR3 sequence (DNA): TGTGCCAGCAGCTTGGGGCAGGGAAAGACCCAGTACTTC. The chain is built from TRBV5-4 and TRBJ2-5; a possible D gene is TRBD1 (5 bases). Trimming cost V 0 bases and J 6 bases, with 9 bases left between them. The germline V gene has CDR1 SGHNT and CDR2 YYREEE (reference sequence). This CDR3 contains 13 residues.

The chain couples TRBV9 to TRBJ2-2; D gene unclear. The CDR3 contains 13 residues. V lost 2 bases and J lost 7, with 9 bases in between. Germline loops: CDR1 SGDLS, CDR2 YYNGEE. DNA of the CDR3: TGTGCCAGCAGCGTCTACGTGGGCGGGGAGCTGTTTTTT. It is translated as CASSVYVGGELFF.

The rearrangement joins TRBV7-3 to TRBJ2-2; unclear D gene. Per germline, CDR1 SGHTA and CDR2 FQGTGA. The CDR3 has 12 residues. V was shortened by 6 bases and J by 8 bases, with 10 bases between the two germline ends. Here the CDR3 reads CASRAGLGELFF. DNA of the CDR3: TGTGCCAGCAGAGCCGGGTTGGGGGAGCTGTTTTTT. The whole variable domain, remainder taken from reference TRBV7-3 and TRBJ2-2, is GAGVSQTPSNKVTEKGKYVELRCDPISGHTALYWYRQSLGQGPEFLIYFQGTGAADDSGLPNDRFFAVRPEGSVSTLKIQRTERGDSAVYLCASRAGLGELFFGEGSRLTVL.

The V call is TRBV19, the J call TRBJ1-3; D is possibly TRBD1 (6 bases). This CDR3 has 16 residues. Germline-derived CDR1 and CDR2 are LNHDA and SQIVND (reference sequence). V lost 6 bases and J 3 bases, leaving 18 bases between the germline ends. The chain's CDR3 is CASSLGGGRIGNTIYF. The DNA for the CDR3 is TGTGCCAGTAGCCTTGGTGGGGGGCGCATTGGAAACACCATATATTTT.

The V call is TRBV9, the J call TRBJ2-4, with TRBD2 matching over 11 bases. The CDR3 has 21 amino acids. Germline V gives CDR1 SGDLS, CDR2 YYNGEE. J gave up 0 bases and V 0 bases, and 14 bases lay outside the gene matches. DNA for the CDR3: TGTGCCAGCAGCGTAGGCCCCCTTATGTCGACTAGCGGGGTAGCCAAAAACATTCAGTACTTC. It codes for CASSVGPLMSTSGVAKNIQYF.

Note on this clone: Other DNA sequences in this sample translate to the same CDR3. CDR3 sequence reads: CASSEQGGTEAFF. The CDR3, as DNA: TGTGCCAGCAGTGAGCAGGGTGGGACTGAAGCTTTCTTT. V is TRBV6-1 and J is TRBJ1-1, with D maybe TRBD1 (5 bases). Germline V gene sequence: CDR1 MNHNS, CDR2 SASEGT. The CDR3 has 13 residues. V was cut by 3 bases and J by 5 bases, with 10 bases left in between.

The V gene is TRBV2, the J gene TRBJ1-2; 7 positions agree with TRBD1. J was trimmed by 4 bases and V by 6 bases; bases with no gene match: 11. The CDR3 has 15 amino acids. Germline values: CDR1 SNHLY, CDR2 FYNNEI. The CDR3 DNA is TGTGCCAGCAGGCCATCCCAGGGGGGCGCCTATGGCTACACCTTC. Protein: CASRPSQGGAYGYTF.

This chain joins TRBV2 and TRBJ1-5; D unresolved. Germline CDR1 is SNHLY and CDR2 is FYNNEI. Trimming removed 2 bases at V and 9 bases at J, with 11 bases between. The CDR3 consists of 13 residues. CDR3 in DNA: TGTGCCAGCAGTGAAATCGGGTCGGGGCCCCAGCATTTT. It yields the protein CASSEIGSGPQHF. Combining the CDR3 with reference TRBV2 and TRBJ1-5 gives the whole variable domain EPEVTQTPSHQVTQMGQEVILRCVPISNHLYFYWYRQILGQKVEFLVSFYNNEISEKSEIFDDQFSVERPDGSNFTLKIRSTKLEDSAMYFCASSEIGSGPQHFGDGTRLSIL.

The table lists this clone with a count of one. Other DNA sequences within the sample encode an identical CDR3. The chain joins TRBV5-4 to TRBJ1-5; D may be TRBD1 (6 bases). CDR3 length: 14 amino acids. Germline CDR1 SGHNT, CDR2 YYREEE (reference sequence). Deletions cut 2 bases from V and 3 bases from J, with 9 bases between. The CDR3 DNA is TGTGCCAGCAGCTTACAGGGACTCAATCAGCCCCAGCATTTT. Its protein product is CASSLQGLNQPQHF.

This CDR3 is CASSLTSGRTYEQYF. In nucleotides, the CDR3 is TGTGCCAGCAGCTTGACTAGCGGGAGGACCTACGAGCAGTACTTC. The chain joins TRBV11-3 to TRBJ2-7, with TRBD2 matching 13 bases. CDR1 and CDR2 (germline): SGHNT, YENEEA. CDR3 length: 15 amino acids. V shed 3 bases, J shed 2 bases, and the junction held 1 base outside the gene matches. The whole variable domain, filled in from reference TRBV11-3 and TRBJ2-7, reads EAGVVQSPRYKIIEKKQPVAFWCNPISGHNTLYWYLQNLGQGPELLIRYENEEAVDDSQLPKDRFSAERLKGVDSTLKIQPAELGDSAVYLCASSLTSGRTYEQYFGPGTRLTVT.

The V and J genes are TRBV2 and TRBJ2-7, with 15 positions matching TRBD2. The ends lost 5 bases at V and 0 bases at J; junction bases unmatched: 5. CDR1 is SNHLY, CDR2 FYNNEI, per germline. The CDR3 has 17 amino acids. The CDR3 DNA follows: TGTGCCAGCAGTTTACGGACTAGCGGGAGGGGCTCCTACGAGCAGTACTTC. Translation: CASSLRTSGRGSYEQYF.

The rearrangement links TRBV29-1 to TRBJ2-2, with D maybe TRBD1 (6 bases). The CDR3 sequence is 16 residues long. Germline values: CDR1 SQVTM, CDR2 ANQGSEA. V was trimmed by 7 bases and J by 4 bases, leaving 22 bases between them. The CDR3 sequence is CSAELPRGTGTGELFF. CDR3 nucleotide sequence: TGCAGCGCAGAGCTACCCAGGGGTACGGGCACCGGGGAGCTGTTTTTT.

This clone was counted a single time. The chain carries TRBV28 and TRBJ1-3, with D uncertain. Germline V gene lookup returns CDR1 MDHEN and CDR2 SYDVKM. The CDR3 totals 16 residues. V was pared by 4 bases and J by 3 bases, with 16 bases between. The CDR3 DNA follows: TGTGCCAGCAGTTCGGGAGGGCCATTACGTGGAAACACCATATATTTT. This encodes CASSSGGPLRGNTIYF.

The chain recombines TRBV18 with TRBJ1-1, with unresolved D. The CDR3 runs to 12 residues. The V gene lost 6 bases and the J gene lost 4 bases, with 9 bases spanning the gap. Germline V gives CDR1 KGHSH, CDR2 LQKENI. The CDR3 DNA follows: TGTGCCAGCTCCGATCAGCTCACTGAAGCTTTCTTT. This encodes CASSDQLTEAFF.

The V and J genes are TRBV18 and TRBJ2-3, with D unclear. With 5 bases removed from V and 0 bases from J, the gap between germline ends came to 6 bases. CDR3 length: 13 amino acids. Germline V gene lookup returns CDR1 KGHSH and CDR2 LQKENI. The CDR3 region has the DNA TGTGCCAGCTCAGCCGCTAGCACAGATACGCAGTATTTT. It yields the protein CASSAASTDTQYF. The complete variable domain, with remaining parts taken from reference TRBV18 and TRBJ2-3, reads NAGVMQNPRHLVRRRGQEARLRCSPMKGHSHVYWYRQLPEEGLKFMVYLQKENIIDESGMPKERFSAEFPKEGPSILRIQQVVRGDSAAYFCASSAASTDTQYFGPGTRLTVL.

The chain carries TRBV19 and TRBJ1-1, with 10 positions matching TRBD1. CDR1 is LNHDA and CDR2 is SQIVND in the germline V gene (reference sequence). The CDR3 totals 17 residues. The V and J ends lost 3 bases and 5 bases, in that order; junction bases with no gene match: 12. CDR3 in amino acids: CASSMRTGGRGGTEAFF. CDR3 in DNA: TGTGCCAGTAGTATGAGGACAGGGGGGCGAGGTGGTACTGAAGCTTTCTTT.

In regard to this clone: This may be a read error: a much more frequent sequence differs by one nucleotide. The V call is TRBV4-1, the J call TRBJ1-2, with D perhaps TRBD1 (5 bases). The CDR3 length is 14 residues. From germline, CDR1 is MGHRA and CDR2 YSYEKL. CDR3 in amino acids: CVSTPFADKGGYTF. The CDR3 DNA follows: TGCGTCAGCACTCCTTTTGCGGACAAAGGGGGCTACACCTTC.

Here the CDR3 reads CSVEASGRPGAFF. The DNA of the CDR3 is TGCAGCGTTGAAGCGTCCGGTCGACCGGGAGCTTTCTTT. This rearrangement joins TRBV29-1 to TRBJ1-1; D ambiguous. Trimming took 1 base from V and 10 from J, leaving 16 bases between them. The CDR3 sequence is 13 residues long. Germline V gene sequence: CDR1 SQVTM, CDR2 ANQGSEA.

V is TRBV7-9 and J is TRBJ2-7; the match to TRBD2 covers 9 bases. Germline loops: CDR1 SEHNR, CDR2 FQNEAQ (reference sequence). The J segment lost 0 bases and the V segment lost 8 bases, leaving 5 bases of the junction unmatched. The CDR3 is 14 residues long. The CDR3 loop is CASALAGTSYEQYF. The CDR3, as DNA: TGTGCCAGCGCTCTAGCGGGAACCTCCTACGAGCAGTACTTC.